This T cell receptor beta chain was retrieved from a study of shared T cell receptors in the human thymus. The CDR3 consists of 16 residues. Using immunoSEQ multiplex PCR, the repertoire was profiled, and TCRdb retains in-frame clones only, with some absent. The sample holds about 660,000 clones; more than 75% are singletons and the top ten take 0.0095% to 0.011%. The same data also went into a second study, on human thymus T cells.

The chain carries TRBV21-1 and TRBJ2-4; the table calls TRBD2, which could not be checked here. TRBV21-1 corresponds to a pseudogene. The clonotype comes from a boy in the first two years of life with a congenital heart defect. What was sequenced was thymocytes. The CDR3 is CASTPWGVLAKNIQYF. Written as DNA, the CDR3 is TGTGCCAGCACCCCGTGGGGGGTTCTAGCCAAAAACATTCAGTACTTC.